Below are 4 T cell receptor beta chains sequenced from a single sample in a study of CD8 T cells in Susac syndrome. RNA, at about 0.45 to 1 ug, was reverse transcribed with random hexamers. From the immunoSEQ multiplex PCR reads, TCRdb called clonotypes with MiXCR, one entry per CDR3 protein. This table holds 300,000 to 350,000 distinct CDR3 sequences, around 92% found once. The sequenced sample was CD4+ T cells from PBMCs. These receptors were obtained from a human donor with multiple sclerosis.

The chain joins TRBV5-1 to TRBJ2-1; 12 bases are a match to TRBD2. From germline, CDR1 is SGHRS and CDR2 YFSETQ. Losses at the gene ends were 3 bases for V and 7 bases for J; bases not matched to a gene: 8. CDR3 length equals 16 residues. CDR3 sequence: CASSSPTSGSVNEQFF. CDR3 DNA: TGCGCCAGCAGCTCGCCGACTAGCGGGAGTGTGAATGAGCAGTTCTTC.

The rearrangement joins TRBV7-2 to TRBJ2-7; 7 bases match TRBD1. Germline V CDR1 and CDR2: SGHTA, FQGNSA. The length of the CDR3 is 15 residues. The J segment lost 3 bases and the V segment lost 6 bases, leaving 11 bases of the junction unmatched. CDR3 sequence (DNA): TGTGCCAGCAGGTCCCCTCGGGACAGTTTCTACGAGCAGTACTTC. Protein: CASRSPRDSFYEQYF.

The chain combines TRBV5-1 with TRBJ2-3; D is perhaps TRBD2 (6 bases). CDR3 size: 15 residues. V gave up 4 bases and J gave up 4 bases, with 16 bases separating them. Per germline, CDR1 SGHRS and CDR2 YFSETQ. CDR3 sequence: CASSPGGAGSDTQYF. DNA of the CDR3: TGCGCCAGCAGCCCCGGAGGAGCGGGTTCAGATACGCAGTATTTT.

The chain recombines TRBV9 with TRBJ1-6, with D hard to call. Germline V gene data show CDR1 as SGDLS and CDR2 as YYNGEE. The germline V and J ends were trimmed by 4 bases and 6 bases, with 17 bases remaining between them. The length of the CDR3 is 16 residues. The DNA for the CDR3 is TGTGCCAGCAGCCTACTAATCCGAGTTTGTAATTCACCCCTCCACTTT. Translated, it gives CASSLLIRVCNSPLHF.